This T cell receptor (beta chain) stems from a study of blood T cell repertoires in COVID-19. Looking at the study overall: COVID-19 samples, acute and convalescent, were from the United States, Italy and Spain. T cells, B-cell-depleted T cells, or PBMCs provided the cDNA or gDNA that served as material.

The length of the CDR3 is 16 residues. After removal of 0 bases from V and 1 base from J, the junction contained 3 bases not matched to a gene. Germline lookup yields CDR1 LNHNV and CDR2 YYDKDF (reference sequence). TCRdb's copy holds only in-frame clones and misses some; the assay was immunoSEQ multiplex PCR. The sample includes more than 85,000 clones, around 90% seen only once; the top ten take around 2%. The sequencing sample was made of peripheral blood. This sequence joins TRBV15 and TRBJ1-1, with TRBD1 identical over 9 bases. This clonotype was obtained from a man over 45 with COVID-19, enrolled during active disease. CDR3 protein: CATSRDNRGPNTEAFF. As DNA, the CDR3 is TGTGCCACCAGCAGAGACAACAGGGGGCCGAACACTGAAGCTTTCTTT.